These 32 T cell receptor beta chains were sequenced from one sample in a study of T cell changes during pregnancy in multiple sclerosis. Libraries were prepared by immunoSEQ multiplex PCR; TCRdb keeps only in-frame clonotypes and omits some of them. The table records roughly 24,000 clones, about 90% of them present only once. The sample in question was CD8+ T cells from peripheral blood mononuclear cells, obtained after pregnancy. Source of these receptors: a female donor with multiple sclerosis, enrolled in a pregnancy study.

This clone has a handful of counts. The J gene is TRBJ1-1, the V gene TRBV18, with 9 positions matching TRBD1. The CDR3 spans 16 residues. With 2 bases clipped from V and 4 bases from J, the junction kept 8 bases outside the gene matches. Looked up from germline, CDR1 is KGHSH and CDR2 is LQKENI. CDR3 bases: TGTGCCAGCTCACCAACGTCGGGACAGGGAGGCACTGAAGCTTTCTTT. Its protein product is CASSPTSGQGGTEAFF.

The chain uses TRBV10-1 and TRBJ2-5; 7 bases are a match to TRBD2. J was trimmed by 4 bases and V by 6 bases; bases with no gene match: 8. The CDR3 contains 14 residues. Germline V gene lookup returns CDR1 WNHNN and CDR2 SYGVQD (reference sequence). In DNA form, the CDR3 reads TGCGCCAGCAGCCTGGGCGGGAGCGGAGAGACCCAGTACTTC. It yields the protein CASSLGGSGETQYF.

CDR3 in amino acids: CASSLVSRMTDTQYF. CDR3 nucleotides: TGTGCCAGCAGCTTGGTCTCCAGGATGACAGATACGCAGTATTTT. This chain connects TRBV5-5 to TRBJ2-3, with D hard to call. CDR3 length equals 15 residues. Germline-derived CDR1 and CDR2 are SGHKS and YYEKEE (reference sequence). V was trimmed by 0 bases and J by 3 bases, leaving 11 bases between them.

V is TRBV12-5 and J is TRBJ1-4, with a tentative D call TRBD1 (6 bases). Between the trimmed V and J ends, which lost 4 bases and 8 bases, there was a span of 14 bases. There are 14 residues in the CDR3. Germline V lookup: CDR1 LGHNT, CDR2 FRNRAP. CDR3 sequence reads: CASGSKRGTEKLFF. CDR3 nucleotides: TGTGCTAGTGGTTCGAAGAGAGGGACAGAAAAACTGTTTTTT.

This clone was counted many times. The rearrangement joins TRBV29-1 to TRBJ2-7, with TRBD1 matching over 8 bases. The V gene end was trimmed by 2 bases and the J gene end by 2 bases; junction bases not matched to a gene: 11. The CDR3 contains 16 residues. Germline V CDR1 and CDR2: SQVTM, ANQGSEA. The CDR3 bases are TGCAGCGTTGAATCGAGGGGACAGGTGGGCCCCTACGAGCAGTACTTC. It encodes CSVESRGQVGPYEQYF.

The chain uses TRBV29-1 and TRBJ2-4, with 12 bases aligning to TRBD2. The CDR3 sequence is 15 residues long. V lost 3 bases and J lost 10; bases outside the gene matches: 10. Germline values: CDR1 SQVTM, CDR2 ANQGSEA. In DNA form, the CDR3 reads TGCAGCGTTGAGAGTGGTGTACTAGCGGGAGGAATTCAGTACTTC. It is translated as CSVESGVLAGGIQYF. Drawing the rest from reference TRBV29-1 and TRBJ2-4, the complete variable domain is SAVISQKPSRDICQRGTSLTIQCQVDSQVTMMFWYRQQPGQSLTLIATANQGSEATYESGFVIDKFPISRPNLTFSTLTVSNMSPEDSSIYLCSVESGVLAGGIQYFGAGTRLSVL.

This chain's CDR3 is CASSPPLPGYTF. The CDR3 DNA follows: TGTGCCAGCTCACCACCACTTCCTGGCTACACCTTC. The J gene is TRBJ1-2, the V gene TRBV18, with unresolved D. Trimming cost V 0 bases and J 7 bases, with 6 bases left between them. The V gene's germline CDR1 is KGHSH and CDR2 LQKENI. This CDR3 has 12 residues.

Details on this clone: One end of the junction varies from germline; a read error may be responsible. The rearrangement joins TRBV4-3 to TRBJ2-1; 7 positions agree with TRBD2. The CDR3 has 15 residues. Germline V lookup: CDR1 LGHNA, CDR2 YSLEER. The CDR3 loop is CATSQRAGDYNEQFF. The CDR3 DNA is TGCGCCACCAGCCAAAGGGCGGGGGACTACAATGAGCAGTTCTTC.

This clone appeared once. A much larger clonotype is one base distant, so this may be a read error. The chain couples TRBV6-4 to TRBJ2-2, with D perhaps TRBD2 (5 bases). CDR1 MRHNA and CDR2 SNTAGT come from the germline V gene. V gave up 5 bases and J gave up 1 base, with 5 bases separating them. This CDR3 contains 13 residues. CDR3 sequence: CASSSGNTGELFF. The CDR3 nucleotides read TGTGCCAGCAGTAGCGGGAACACCGGGGAGCTGTTTTTT.

The sample holds one count of this clone. V and J are TRBV29-1 and TRBJ2-7; 7 nucleotides agree with TRBD1. Germline loops: CDR1 SQVTM, CDR2 ANQGSEA. With 1 base clipped from V and 3 bases from J, the junction kept 6 bases outside the gene matches. The CDR3 consists of 14 residues. The CDR3 region has the DNA TGCAGCGTTGAAGTATACAGGGGTCTCTACGAGCAGTACTTC. It codes for CSVEVYRGLYEQYF.

The chain employs TRBV19 and TRBJ1-1; 8 nucleotides agree with TRBD1. The V gene's germline CDR1 is LNHDA and CDR2 SQIVND (reference sequence). The CDR3 has 15 amino acids. After removal of 0 bases from V and 1 base from J, the junction contained 1 base not matched to a gene. The chain's CDR3 is CASSIDDRGNTEAFF. The CDR3 region has the DNA TGTGCCAGTAGTATAGATGACAGGGGGAACACTGAAGCTTTCTTT.

The chain carries TRBV9 and TRBJ2-2; D not resolved. The CDR3 length is 12 residues. Germline assignment: CDR1 SGDLS and CDR2 YYNGEE. V dropped 5 bases and J dropped 2 bases, with 4 bases sitting between them. The CDR3 here is CASSLNTGELFF. CDR3 DNA sequence: TGTGCCAGCAGTCTTAACACCGGGGAGCTGTTTTTT.

V is TRBV7-3 and J is TRBJ2-1; 10 nucleotides match TRBD2. The CDR3 sequence is 15 residues long. V shed 1 base and J 7 bases; nucleotides not matched to a gene: 4. Germline CDR1 is SGHTA and CDR2 is FQGTGA. CDR3 protein: CASSLMLAGDNEQFF. In nucleotides, the CDR3 is TGTGCCAGCAGCTTAATGCTAGCGGGAGATAATGAGCAGTTCTTC.

The rearrangement uses TRBV6-5 and TRBJ1-5; D gene unclear. Germline CDR1 MNHEY, CDR2 SVGAGI. Trimming pared 0 bases from V and 7 bases from J, leaving 13 bases between. The CDR3 is made up of 15 amino acids. The CDR3 region is CASSYSRERRQPQHF. The CDR3 region has the DNA TGTGCCAGCAGTTACTCGCGGGAACGAAGGCAGCCCCAGCATTTT.

This clone was counted a single time. V gene TRBV7-9 combines with J gene TRBJ2-7, with a weak D call TRBD2 (6 bases). Trimming removed 5 bases at V and 9 bases at J, with 26 bases between. The CDR3 length is 16 residues. Germline V gene data show CDR1 as SEHNR and CDR2 as FQNEAQ (reference sequence). The CDR3 here is CASSNSRRDLYSRQYF. Written as DNA, the CDR3 is TGTGCCAGCAGCAATTCAAGGAGGGACCTCTACAGCAGGCAGTACTTC.

V is TRBV15 and J is TRBJ1-1; D perhaps matches TRBD1 (6 bases). V was trimmed by 5 bases and J by 4 bases, leaving 11 bases between them. The CDR3 runs to 13 residues. Germline loops: CDR1 LNHNV, CDR2 YYDKDF (reference sequence). The CDR3 nucleotides read TGTGCCACCAGCGAGACAGGTGCCACTGAAGCTTTCTTT. This gives the protein CATSETGATEAFF.

The chain couples TRBV7-8 to TRBJ2-6, with 7 bases identical to TRBD1. From germline, CDR1 is SGHVS and CDR2 FQNEAQ. The CDR3 extends over 20 amino acids. The V segment lost 0 bases and the J segment 0 bases; nucleotides outside the gene matches: 11. The CDR3 here is CASSLAGARGSSSGANVLTF. The CDR3 region has the DNA TGTGCCAGCAGCTTAGCGGGAGCCAGGGGGAGTAGCTCTGGGGCCAACGTCCTGACTTTC.

The V gene is TRBV10-1, the J gene TRBJ2-5; TRBD2 aligns across 14 bases. The CDR3 is 18 residues long. The V and J ends lost 0 bases and 5 bases, in that order; junction bases with no gene match: 8. Germline V gene sequence: CDR1 WNHNN, CDR2 SYGVQD (reference sequence). The CDR3 is CASSESRGTSGSRETQYF. CDR3 bases: TGCGCCAGCAGTGAGTCGCGAGGGACTAGCGGGAGTAGGGAGACCCAGTACTTC.

V and J are TRBV27 and TRBJ2-7; 9 nucleotides match TRBD2. Germline V lookup: CDR1 MNHEY, CDR2 SMNVEV (reference sequence). The CDR3 totals 16 residues. J gave up 7 bases and V 3 bases, and 13 bases lay outside the gene matches. In DNA form, the CDR3 reads TGTGCCAGCAGTTTCCTTCGAGGCGGGAGGGCCAGGGAGCAGTACTTC. It translates to CASSFLRGGRAREQYF.

The rearrangement joins TRBV5-1 to TRBJ2-2; TRBD1 is a possible D gene (6 bases). Trimming stripped 0 bases from V and 6 bases from J, with 9 bases between. The CDR3 runs 14 residues. Germline assignment: CDR1 SGHRS and CDR2 YFSETQ. In DNA, the CDR3 is TGCGCCAGCAGCTTGGTACCAGGGGCCGGGGAGCTGTTTTTT. Translating it yields CASSLVPGAGELFF.

The J gene is TRBJ2-3, the V gene TRBV5-5, with 9 bases lining up with TRBD2. The CDR3 is 17 residues long. Trimming removed 3 bases from V and 2 bases from J; junction bases left unmatched: 10. Germline V gene sequence: CDR1 SGHKS, CDR2 YYEKEE (reference sequence). The CDR3 loop reads CASSSRGGHDITDTQYF. CDR3 nucleotides: TGTGCCAGCAGCTCGCGGGGGGGGCATGACATCACAGATACGCAGTATTTT.

The chain links TRBV11-2 to TRBJ2-7; perhaps TRBD1 as D (5 bases). The CDR3 totals 14 residues. Germline CDR1 and CDR2: SGHAT and FQNNGV. Trimming removed 5 bases from V and 3 bases from J, with 14 bases in between. CDR3 sequence: CASSPVGVYYEQYF. The CDR3 region has the DNA TGTGCCAGCAGCCCAGTAGGGGTGTACTACGAGCAGTACTTC.

The CDR3 region has the DNA TGTGCCAGCAGTTACTACCCCGATACAAATGAAAAACTGTTTTTT. Amino acid sequence: CASSYYPDTNEKLFF. The chain recombines TRBV6-5 with TRBJ1-4; D ambiguous. This CDR3 has 15 amino acids. Germline CDR1 is MNHEY and CDR2 is SVGAGI. Trimming removed 1 base at V and 5 bases at J, with 11 bases between.

Notes on this clone: Other DNA sequences in the sample encode the same CDR3. DNA for the CDR3: TGTGCCAGCAGCCTGGGACAGATCTATGGCTACACCTTC. Translating it yields CASSLGQIYGYTF. This chain links TRBV7-9 with TRBJ1-2; 7 bases are a match to TRBD1. The CDR3 runs 13 residues. The J segment lost 4 bases and the V segment lost 5 bases, leaving 4 bases of the junction unmatched. The germline V gene encodes CDR1 SEHNR and CDR2 FQNEAQ (reference sequence).

The chain uses TRBV27 and TRBJ2-5; 8 bases are shared with TRBD2. The V segment lost 5 bases and the J segment 0 bases; nucleotides outside the gene matches: 8. The CDR3 is 16 amino acids. The germline gives CDR1 MNHEY, CDR2 SMNVEV (reference sequence). The CDR3 DNA is TGTGCCAGCAGTGCAAGTAGCGGGGAGTACCAAGAGACCCAGTACTTC. Its protein is CASSASSGEYQETQYF.

The J gene is TRBJ2-7, the V gene TRBV14; the D is unclear. Germline-derived CDR1 and CDR2 are SGHDN and FVKESK. The CDR3 runs 13 residues. V shed 0 bases and J shed 6 bases, with 9 bases lying between them. The CDR3 nucleotides read TGTGCCAGCAGCCAAGATCCGGTAACCGAGCAGTACTTC. This encodes CASSQDPVTEQYF.

V is TRBV4-2 and J is TRBJ2-1, with 10 bases identical to TRBD2. The CDR3 sequence is 17 residues long. Unmatched junction bases numbered 5, after V lost 1 base and J lost 2 bases. Germline V gives CDR1 LGHNA, CDR2 YNFKEQ. CDR3 in DNA: TGTGCCAGCAGCCAAGGGGCCGGGACTAGCGCCTACAATGAGCAGTTCTTC. Residues: CASSQGAGTSAYNEQFF.

The chain joins TRBV27 to TRBJ1-4; a weak D match, TRBD1 (6 bases). CDR3 length: 13 residues. Germline loops: CDR1 MNHEY, CDR2 SMNVEV (reference sequence). V was shortened by 3 bases and J by 8 bases, with 10 bases between the two germline ends. DNA of the CDR3: TGTGCCAGCAGTTTCTTGAGGGGGGAAAAACTGTTTTTT. As protein: CASSFLRGEKLFF.

V is TRBV7-2 and J is TRBJ1-1, with 9 nucleotides matching TRBD1. V shed 5 bases and J 11 bases; nucleotides not matched to a gene: 9. This CDR3 comprises 13 residues. CDR1 and CDR2 (germline): SGHTA, FQGNSA. The CDR3 sequence: CASSRHTGGDAFF. The CDR3 DNA reads as TGTGCCAGCAGCCGCCACACAGGGGGCGACGCTTTCTTT. Full variable domain (missing parts from reference TRBV7-2 and TRBJ1-1): GAGVSQSPSNKVTEKGKDVELRCDPISGHTALYWYRQSLGQGLEFLIYFQGNSAPDKSGLPSDRFSAERTGGSVSTLTIQRTQQEDSAVYLCASSRHTGGDAFFGQGTRLTVV.

V and J are TRBV12-5 and TRBJ2-7; D not resolved. Germline loops: CDR1 LGHNT, CDR2 FRNRAP. V was shortened by 1 base and J by 2 bases, with 9 bases between the two germline ends. The CDR3 runs 14 residues. The CDR3 region is CASGLAGYPYEQYF. The CDR3 coding sequence is TGTGCTAGTGGTTTGGCAGGCTACCCCTACGAGCAGTACTTC.

This chain joins TRBV10-3 and TRBJ2-3; 10 bases are a match to TRBD1. Germline assignment: CDR1 ENHRY and CDR2 SYGVKD. Trimming removed 2 bases from V and 7 bases from J; junction bases left unmatched: 6. The CDR3 runs to 15 residues. As DNA, the CDR3 is TGTGCCATCAGTGAGGGGACAGGGGAGAGAAATACGCAGTATTTT. It is translated as CAISEGTGERNTQYF.

The chain is built from TRBV28 and TRBJ1-2; 7 nucleotides align to TRBD1. The CDR3 spans 14 residues. The V and J ends lost 7 bases and 3 bases, in that order; junction bases with no gene match: 8. CDR1 MDHEN and CDR2 SYDVKM come from the germline V gene. CDR3 DNA sequence: TGTGCCAGCAACACACAGGGGACTTACTATGGCTACACCTTC. Translating it yields CASNTQGTYYGYTF.